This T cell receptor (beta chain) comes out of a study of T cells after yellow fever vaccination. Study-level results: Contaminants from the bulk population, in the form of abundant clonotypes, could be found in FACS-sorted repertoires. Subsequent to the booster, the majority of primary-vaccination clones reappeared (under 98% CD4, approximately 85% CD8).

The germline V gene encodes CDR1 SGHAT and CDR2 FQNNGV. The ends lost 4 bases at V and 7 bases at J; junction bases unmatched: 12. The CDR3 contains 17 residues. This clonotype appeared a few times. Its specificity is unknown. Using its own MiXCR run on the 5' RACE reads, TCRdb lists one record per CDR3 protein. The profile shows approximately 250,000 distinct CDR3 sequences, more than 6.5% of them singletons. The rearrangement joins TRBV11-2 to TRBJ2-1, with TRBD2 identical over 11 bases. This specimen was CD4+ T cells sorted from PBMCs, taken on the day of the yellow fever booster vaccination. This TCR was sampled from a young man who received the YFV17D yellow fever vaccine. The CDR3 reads CASSSRTSGLSGNEQFF. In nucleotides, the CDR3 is TGTGCCAGCAGCTCCCGGACTAGCGGGCTTTCTGGTAATGAGCAGTTCTTC.